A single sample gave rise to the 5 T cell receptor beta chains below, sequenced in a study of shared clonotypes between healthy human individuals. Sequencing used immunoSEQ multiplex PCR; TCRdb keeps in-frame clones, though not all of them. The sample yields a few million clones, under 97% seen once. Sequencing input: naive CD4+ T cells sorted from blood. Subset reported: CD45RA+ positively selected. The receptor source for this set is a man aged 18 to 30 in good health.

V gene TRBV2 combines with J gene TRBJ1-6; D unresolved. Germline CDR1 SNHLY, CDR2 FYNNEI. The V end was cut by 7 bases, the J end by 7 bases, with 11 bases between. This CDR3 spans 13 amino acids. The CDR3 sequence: CASTRTPNSPLHF. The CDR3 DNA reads TGTGCCAGCACCAGAACGCCAAATTCACCCCTCCACTTT.

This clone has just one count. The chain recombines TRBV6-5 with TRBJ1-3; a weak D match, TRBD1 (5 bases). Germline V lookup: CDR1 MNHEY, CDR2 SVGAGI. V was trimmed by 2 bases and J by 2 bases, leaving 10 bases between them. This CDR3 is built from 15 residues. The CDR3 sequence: CASSYRQGPGNTIYF. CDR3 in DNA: TGTGCCAGCAGTTACCGCCAGGGTCCTGGAAACACCATATATTTT.

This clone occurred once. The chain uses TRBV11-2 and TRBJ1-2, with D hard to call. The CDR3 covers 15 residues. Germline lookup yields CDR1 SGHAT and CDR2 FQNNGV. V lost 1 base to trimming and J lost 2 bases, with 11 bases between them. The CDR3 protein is CASSLGTARNYGYTF. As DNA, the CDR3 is TGTGCCAGCAGCTTAGGTACTGCCCGGAACTATGGCTACACCTTC.

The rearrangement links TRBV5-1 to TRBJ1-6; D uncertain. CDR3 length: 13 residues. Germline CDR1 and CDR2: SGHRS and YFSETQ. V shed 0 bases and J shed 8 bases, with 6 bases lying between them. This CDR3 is CASSLEADSPLHF. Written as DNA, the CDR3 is TGCGCCAGCAGCTTGGAGGCGGATTCACCCCTCCACTTT.

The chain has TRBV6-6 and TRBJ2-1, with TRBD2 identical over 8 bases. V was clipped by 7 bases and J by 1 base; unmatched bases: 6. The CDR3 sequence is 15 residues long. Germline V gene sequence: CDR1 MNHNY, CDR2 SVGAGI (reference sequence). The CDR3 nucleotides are TGTGCCAGCAAAGGGACTAGGGGTTCCTACAATGAGCAGTTCTTC. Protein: CASKGTRGSYNEQFF.